This TCR beta chain appears in the sequencing data of a study of blood T cell repertoires in COVID-19. The protocol was immunoSEQ multiplex PCR, while the TCRdb copy is restricted to in-frame clones and leaves out a portion. Here the sample spans about 75,000 clones, approximately 88% being singletons. CDR1 is SNHLY and CDR2 is FYNNEI in the germline V gene. Trimming cost V 10 bases and J 4 bases; bases outside gene matches: 3. This CDR3 contains 13 residues. This chain uses TRBV2 with TRBJ2-2; 10 bases agree with TRBD1. Material for sequencing was peripheral blood. The receptor comes from a human donor in a cohort sampled during active COVID-19. The CDR3 loop is CATGQGGTGELFF. The CDR3 region has the DNA TGTGCCACTGGACAGGGGGGCACCGGGGAGCTGTTTTTT.